Shown below are 23 T cell receptor beta chains from a single sample sequenced in a study of CD8+ T cells in alopecia areata. Extraction of RNA preceded its reverse transcription into cDNA, which served as the sequencing template. Using immunoSEQ multiplex PCR, the repertoire was profiled, and TCRdb retains in-frame clones only, with some absent. Among 100,000 to 120,000 clones listed, under 60% were seen once. The sample comprised NKG2D-low CD8+ T cells sorted from blood. The receptors here all came from a human donor with alopecia areata.

This chain links TRBV6-1 with TRBJ1-5; D not certain. Germline V gene lookup returns CDR1 MNHNS and CDR2 SASEGT. Between the trimmed V and J ends, which lost 4 bases and 4 bases, there was a span of 8 bases. The length of the CDR3 is 13 residues. CDR3 bases: TGTGCCAGCAGTGGACGGAAAAATCAGCCCCAGCATTTT. As protein: CASSGRKNQPQHF.

This clone occurred a few times. The CDR3 loop reads CASRVGGNTEAFF. In DNA form, the CDR3 reads TGTGCCAGCAGAGTAGGGGGGAACACTGAAGCTTTCTTT. The chain employs TRBV6-6 and TRBJ1-1; a weak D match, TRBD1 (6 bases). The V end was cut by 6 bases, the J end by 1 base, with 9 bases between. The CDR3 consists of 13 residues. Looked up from germline, CDR1 is MNHNY and CDR2 is SVGAGI (reference sequence).

The rearrangement links TRBV7-9 to TRBJ2-7; the D is unclear. CDR3 size: 16 residues. Germline lookup yields CDR1 SEHNR and CDR2 FQNEAQ (reference sequence). Between the trimmed V and J ends, which lost 1 base and 4 bases, there was a span of 17 bases. Here the CDR3 DNA reads TGTGCCAGCAGCTTAGTTGGTCGGGTGGGGTCGTACGAGCAGTACTTC. Residues: CASSLVGRVGSYEQYF.

The chain carries TRBV27 and TRBJ2-7, with 7 bases identical to TRBD2. The V gene end was trimmed by 3 bases and the J gene end by 5 bases; junction bases not matched to a gene: 7. The CDR3 is 14 residues long. Germline CDR1 MNHEY, CDR2 SMNVEV (reference sequence). CDR3 residues: CASSLGGFRDEQYF. DNA for the CDR3: TGTGCCAGCAGTTTGGGGGGGTTCCGTGACGAGCAGTACTTC.

The genes are TRBV7-9 and TRBJ2-5; TRBD2 matches 7 bases. Germline V lookup: CDR1 SEHNR, CDR2 FQNEAQ (reference sequence). With V trimmed by 5 bases and J by 5 bases, 5 bases remained unmatched. The length of the CDR3 is 13 residues. CDR3 in amino acids: CASSPGLVETQYF. The DNA of the CDR3 is TGTGCCAGCAGCCCCGGACTAGTGGAGACCCAGTACTTC.

There are a few counts of this clone. The V and J genes are TRBV28 and TRBJ2-3; D is possibly TRBD1 or TRBD2 (5 bases each). Germline values: CDR1 MDHEN, CDR2 SYDVKM. The V end was cut by 5 bases, the J end by 2 bases, with 20 bases between. The CDR3 is 17 residues long. The CDR3 loop reads CASSPVGAGASTDTQYF. CDR3 nucleotides: TGTGCCAGCAGTCCCGTCGGGGCGGGCGCTTCCACAGATACGCAGTATTTT.

The rearrangement uses TRBV7-9 and TRBJ2-1, with D perhaps matching TRBD2 (6 bases). Germline CDR1 reads SEHNR; CDR2 reads FQNEAQ (reference sequence). The CDR3 spans 15 residues. The V end was cut by 4 bases, the J end by 6 bases, with 16 bases between. The CDR3 loop reads CASSYGTSLSNEQFF. CDR3 coding DNA: TGTGCCAGCAGCTATGGGACTTCACTAAGCAATGAGCAGTTCTTC.

J is TRBJ2-7 and V is TRBV5-1, with D tentatively TRBD1 or TRBD2 (6 bases each). This CDR3 is 15 amino acids long. Germline V CDR1 and CDR2: SGHRS, YFSETQ. With 6 bases removed from V and 2 bases from J, the gap between germline ends came to 18 bases. This CDR3 reads CASTLTGGYAYEQYF. CDR3 in DNA: TGCGCCAGCACCCTAACCGGGGGCTATGCCTACGAGCAGTACTTC.

The V call is TRBV25-1, the J call TRBJ1-4, with 9 bases that match TRBD1. V lost 6 bases, J lost 3 bases, and 2 bases stayed unmatched. Germline V gives CDR1 MGHDK, CDR2 SYGVNS. The length of the CDR3 is 14 residues. The CDR3 nucleotides read TGTGCCAGCAGGGACAGGGGACCTAATGAAAAACTGTTTTTT. Protein: CASRDRGPNEKLFF.

The chain has TRBV28 and TRBJ2-7, with TRBD1 matching over 8 bases. Germline loops: CDR1 MDHEN, CDR2 SYDVKM. J was trimmed by 3 bases and V by 6 bases; bases with no gene match: 10. The CDR3 spans 15 residues. The CDR3, as DNA: TGTGCCAGCAGCCCAGGCAGGGGGCCCAACTACGAGCAGTACTTC. Its protein product is CASSPGRGPNYEQYF.

A few counts support this clone. The genes are TRBV7-8 and TRBJ2-1; the match to TRBD2 covers 7 bases. Germline V lookup: CDR1 SGHVS, CDR2 FQNEAQ. CDR3 length: 17 amino acids. Losses at the gene ends were 3 bases for V and 0 bases for J; bases not matched to a gene: 8. The CDR3 nucleotides read TGTGCCAGCAGCTTGGACTACGGGGGGAGCTCCTACAATGAGCAGTTCTTC. Protein sequence: CASSLDYGGSSYNEQFF.

J is TRBJ2-5 and V is TRBV27; the D is unclear. Germline lookup yields CDR1 MNHEY and CDR2 SMNVEV (reference sequence). V shed 6 bases and J shed 2 bases, with 13 bases lying between them. This CDR3 comprises 14 residues. CDR3 in amino acids: CASSPVRPQETQYF. The DNA of the CDR3 is TGTGCCAGCAGCCCCGTCCGGCCACAAGAGACCCAGTACTTC.

The chain recombines TRBV7-9 with TRBJ1-1; D is ambiguous. This CDR3 region has 14 residues. Trimming took 9 bases from V and 4 from J, leaving 18 bases between them. Germline CDR1 and CDR2: SEHNR and FQNEAQ (reference sequence). This CDR3 reads CASRKTETFTEAFF. CDR3 DNA: TGTGCCAGTAGGAAAACAGAAACCTTCACTGAAGCTTTCTTT.

This chain links TRBV15 with TRBJ1-4; D is perhaps TRBD1 (5 bases). Deletions cut 8 bases from V and 8 bases from J, with 21 bases between. CDR3 length: 15 residues. Germline CDR1 is LNHNV and CDR2 is YYDKDF (reference sequence). The CDR3 DNA sequence: TGTGCCACCGCTAACCTGGGGGAGCCGAGGGAAAAACTGTTTTTT. Its protein product is CATANLGEPREKLFF.

The chain is built from TRBV20-1 and TRBJ1-2, with D perhaps matching TRBD1 (6 bases). The CDR3 is 11 residues long. Trimming shortened V by 2 bases and J by 6 bases, and 7 bases separated the two germline ends. Germline CDR1 DFQATT, CDR2 SNEGSKA (reference sequence). The CDR3, as DNA: TGCAGTGCTAGAAGGGGGAATGGCTACACCTTC. The encoded protein is CSARRGNGYTF.

V usage is TRBV4-1 and J usage is TRBJ1-1, with a weak D call TRBD1 (5 bases). V was clipped by 3 bases and J by 3 bases, with 17 bases between them. The germline CDR1 and CDR2 sequences are MGHRA and YSYEKL. The length of the CDR3 is 16 residues. Here the CDR3 reads CASSQGPAERDTEAFF. The CDR3 coding sequence is TGCGCCAGCAGCCAGGGGCCCGCGGAGCGGGACACTGAAGCTTTCTTT.

J is TRBJ1-5 and V is TRBV6-5; 12 bases are a match to TRBD1. J lost 6 bases, V lost 6 bases, and 3 bases had no gene match. Germline V CDR1 and CDR2: MNHEY, SVGAGI. This CDR3 has 14 residues. Here the CDR3 reads CASRGQGAFQPQHF. The CDR3 DNA reads TGTGCCAGCAGGGGACAGGGGGCTTTTCAGCCCCAGCATTTT.

This chain connects TRBV27 to TRBJ2-3, with D maybe TRBD1 (6 bases). The CDR3 runs to 16 residues. The germline V gene encodes CDR1 MNHEY and CDR2 SMNVEV (reference sequence). The V and J ends lost 5 bases and 1 base respectively, with 16 bases between them. The CDR3 here is CASSIVGAVGTDTQYF. The CDR3 nucleotides read TGTGCCAGCAGTATCGTGGGGGCTGTCGGCACAGATACGCAGTATTTT.

This chain joins TRBV7-2 and TRBJ2-7, with 15 bases lining up with TRBD2. Germline assignment: CDR1 SGHTA and CDR2 FQGNSA. V lost 3 bases, J lost 4 bases, and 4 bases stayed unmatched. The CDR3 totals 16 residues. The CDR3 DNA is TGTGCCAGCAGCTTTGGACTAGCGGGAGGGTGGTACGAGCAGTACTTC. It specifies CASSFGLAGGWYEQYF.

This clone came up a few times. The CDR3 protein is CATSLKSPGEQFF. CDR3 sequence (DNA): TGTGCCACCAGTCTGAAGAGTCCGGGAGAGCAGTTCTTC. The chain joins TRBV15 to TRBJ2-1, with TRBD2 as a possible D gene (5 bases). CDR3 length: 13 residues. In germline, CDR1 is LNHNV, CDR2 YYDKDF (reference sequence). Trimming removed 6 bases from V and 10 bases from J, with 16 bases in between.

The gene calls are TRBV13 and TRBJ2-7; D unresolved. The germline V and J ends were trimmed by 2 bases and 0 bases, with 11 bases remaining between them. Germline CDR1 PRHDT, CDR2 FYEKMQ (reference sequence). The CDR3 is 15 amino acids. CDR3 region: CASSLMGRSSYEQYF. CDR3 coding DNA: TGTGCCAGCAGCTTAATGGGCAGGAGCTCCTACGAGCAGTACTTC.

The chain has TRBV4-1 and TRBJ2-7; no clear D gene. The ends were cut back, 0 bases at V and 2 bases at J, with 14 bases in the middle. CDR1 and CDR2 (germline): MGHRA, YSYEKL. CDR3 length: 16 amino acids. The CDR3 loop reads CASSQDMAGLTYEQYF. The CDR3, as DNA: TGCGCCAGCAGCCAAGATATGGCAGGCCTAACCTACGAGCAGTACTTC.

The genes are TRBV29-1 and TRBJ2-7; D is ambiguous. Trimming shortened V by 8 bases and J by 0 bases, and 23 bases separated the two germline ends. Per germline, CDR1 SQVTM and CDR2 ANQGSEA. The CDR3 has 16 residues. CDR3 amino acids: CSTRVVRRDRSYEQYF. The CDR3 nucleotides are TGCAGCACAAGAGTGGTCAGAAGAGATCGCTCCTACGAGCAGTACTTC.